One and the same sample provided the 21 T cell receptor beta chains below, sequenced in a study of blood T cell repertoires in COVID-19. Sequencing was performed with immunoSEQ multiplex PCR; in TCRdb, only in-frame clones are kept and a portion is missing. This table holds about 130,000 clones, over 75% found once. Sequences were obtained from peripheral blood. These TCRs come from a man aged 65 to 79 with active COVID-19.

The chain employs TRBV10-3 and TRBJ2-1; 9 bases align to TRBD1. J gave up 8 bases and V 10 bases, and 9 bases lay outside the gene matches. Germline V gives CDR1 ENHRY, CDR2 SYGVKD. The CDR3 has 13 residues. CDR3: CATRTGEIDEQFF. The CDR3 DNA sequence: TGTGCCACCCGGACAGGGGAAATCGATGAGCAGTTCTTC.

This clone showed up just a few times. V usage is TRBV28 and J usage is TRBJ2-7, with 12 positions matching TRBD1. V shed 7 bases and J 5 bases; nucleotides not matched to a gene: 9. CDR3 length: 15 residues. The germline V gene encodes CDR1 MDHEN and CDR2 SYDVKM. The CDR3 DNA follows: TGTGCCAGCAATGCCCGGGACAGGGGGCTCAACGAGCAGTACTTC. Translating it yields CASNARDRGLNEQYF.

This clone was seen once. The chain employs TRBV5-1 and TRBJ2-7; a possible D gene is TRBD2 (6 bases). The CDR3 covers 15 residues. The germline V gene has CDR1 SGHRS and CDR2 YFSETQ. Trimming cost V 4 bases and J 4 bases, with 18 bases left between them. The chain's CDR3 is CASSTGLTGGYEQYF. The CDR3 DNA follows: TGCGCCAGCAGCACGGGACTTACTGGGGGGTACGAGCAGTACTTC.

The gene calls are TRBV29-1 and TRBJ1-1; D possibly corresponds to TRBD1 (6 bases). The CDR3 has 12 amino acids. The germline V gene encodes CDR1 SQVTM and CDR2 ANQGSEA. V was shortened by 6 bases and J by 11 bases, with 19 bases between the two germline ends. The CDR3 region is CSVSPRGAHAFF. The CDR3 DNA reads as TGCAGCGTGTCTCCCCGGGGGGCACATGCTTTCTTT.

The J gene is TRBJ1-5, the V gene TRBV18; 10 bases match TRBD1. Germline assignment: CDR1 KGHSH and CDR2 LQKENI. V shed 5 bases and J 2 bases; nucleotides not matched to a gene: 0. The CDR3 totals 14 residues. The CDR3: CASSGTGGNQPQHF. The CDR3 DNA follows: TGTGCCAGCTCAGGGACAGGGGGCAATCAGCCCCAGCATTTT.

The V and J genes are TRBV9 and TRBJ2-1, with 7 bases that match TRBD2. V lost 4 bases, J lost 7 bases, and 8 bases stayed unmatched. Per the germline V gene, CDR1 is SGDLS and CDR2 is YYNGEE. The length of the CDR3 is 14 residues. CDR3 residues: CASSYGLVFNEQFF. The CDR3 nucleotides read TGTGCCAGCAGCTACGGACTAGTCTTTAATGAGCAGTTCTTC.

V gene TRBV6-5 combines with J gene TRBJ2-7; tentative D call: TRBD1 (7 bases). Between the trimmed V and J ends, which lost 2 bases and 1 base, there was a span of 12 bases. This CDR3 is 15 amino acids long. Germline V CDR1 and CDR2: MNHEY, SVGAGI. The CDR3 DNA sequence: TGTGCCAGCAGTTACAACGCAGGGGGGTCCTACGAGCAGTACTTC. The encoded protein is CASSYNAGGSYEQYF.

The rearrangement uses TRBV6-1 and TRBJ1-2; D perhaps matches TRBD1 (5 bases). V gave up 2 bases and J gave up 4 bases, with 8 bases separating them. The CDR3 covers 13 residues. Germline V gene lookup returns CDR1 MNHNS and CDR2 SASEGT. Here the CDR3 reads CASSERGTYGYTF. In nucleotides, the CDR3 is TGTGCCAGCAGTGAACGGGGGACCTATGGCTACACCTTC.

CDR3 sequence: CASSLGQITEAFF. The CDR3 DNA is TGTGCCAGCAGCTTAGGGCAGATCACTGAAGCTTTCTTT. The rearrangement links TRBV7-2 to TRBJ1-1, with D hard to call. The V gene lost 1 base and the J gene lost 4 bases, with 7 bases spanning the gap. Germline values: CDR1 SGHTA, CDR2 FQGNSA. The CDR3 covers 13 residues.

The V and J genes are TRBV19 and TRBJ1-2; D gene ambiguous. V dropped 3 bases and J dropped 10 bases, with 21 bases sitting between them. The germline gives CDR1 LNHDA, CDR2 SQIVND (reference sequence). This CDR3 region has 15 residues. CDR3 nucleotides: TGTGCCAGTAGTATCGATAAATGGGGTAGGGAGCCCTACACCTTC. Translating gives CASSIDKWGREPYTF.

The chain is built from TRBV7-9 and TRBJ2-5; D is perhaps TRBD1 (6 bases). V lost 1 base, J lost 3 bases, and 12 bases lay in between. Germline CDR1 is SEHNR and CDR2 is FQNEAQ (reference sequence). This CDR3 contains 15 residues. The CDR3 region has the DNA TGTGCCAGCAGCTTAGGTGGACAGATTAAAGAGACCCAGTACTTC. It encodes CASSLGGQIKETQYF.

The genes are TRBV6-2 or TRBV6-3 and TRBJ2-3, with D possibly TRBD2 on 5 matching bases. Germline V gene data show CDR1 as MNHEY and CDR2 as SVGEGT. CDR3 length equals 16 residues. The germline V and J ends were trimmed by 4 bases and 0 bases, with 14 bases remaining between them. The CDR3 sequence is CASSWRRDPSTDTQYF. As DNA, the CDR3 is TGTGCCAGCAGTTGGCGACGGGATCCTAGCACAGATACGCAGTATTTT.

The chain links TRBV19 to TRBJ1-2; D call uncertain. The length of the CDR3 is 13 residues. CDR1 is LNHDA, CDR2 SQIVND, per germline (reference sequence). Trimming cost V 9 bases and J 6 bases, with 17 bases left between them. The CDR3 sequence: CASRSGGSNGYTF. The CDR3 nucleotides are TGTGCCAGCAGAAGTGGAGGGAGCAATGGCTACACCTTC.

The V and J genes are TRBV4-1 and TRBJ2-3; D is perhaps TRBD1 (5 bases). The CDR3 runs to 18 residues. The V gene lost 0 bases and the J gene lost 2 bases, with 18 bases spanning the gap. Per germline, CDR1 MGHRA and CDR2 YSYEKL. DNA for the CDR3: TGCGCCAGCAGCCAAGAAGCTCAGGGCCGGACCTACACAGATACGCAGTATTTT. Amino acid sequence: CASSQEAQGRTYTDTQYF.

The chain employs TRBV5-6 and TRBJ1-6; TRBD1 matches at 9 bases. Trimming at V came to 4 bases and at J to 10 bases, leaving 6 bases not matched to a gene. Germline CDR1 is SGHDT and CDR2 is YYEEEE. CDR3 length: 14 residues. CDR3 sequence: CASSTRDRESPLHF. The CDR3 nucleotides are TGTGCCAGCAGCACCCGGGACAGGGAATCACCCCTCCACTTT.

J is TRBJ1-1 and V is TRBV2; D gene uncertain. This CDR3 is built from 16 residues. Germline CDR1 SNHLY, CDR2 FYNNEI. Trimming removed 4 bases at V and 2 bases at J, with 17 bases between. CDR3 residues: CASSVGEARLNTEAFF. CDR3 coding DNA: TGTGCCAGCAGTGTAGGAGAGGCCCGGCTAAACACTGAAGCTTTCTTT.

This sequence joins TRBV7-8 and TRBJ2-7, with D unclear. V was pared by 5 bases and J by 4 bases, with 15 bases between. This CDR3 has 14 amino acids. Germline V gene sequence: CDR1 SGHVS, CDR2 FQNEAQ. The CDR3 sequence is CASSRDSQTYEQYF. The CDR3, as DNA: TGTGCCAGCAGCCGAGACTCCCAGACTTACGAGCAGTACTTC.

V and J are TRBV6-5 and TRBJ1-5; D might be TRBD1 (5 bases). This CDR3 is 15 amino acids long. V was cut by 6 bases and J by 3 bases, with 15 bases left in between. Per germline, CDR1 MNHEY and CDR2 SVGAGI. The CDR3 sequence is CASSPRLGANQPQHF. As DNA, the CDR3 is TGTGCCAGCAGCCCAAGGTTAGGGGCCAATCAGCCCCAGCATTTT.

The J gene is TRBJ2-7, the V gene TRBV27, with TRBD1 matching 9 bases. The CDR3 loop spans 14 amino acids. CDR1 is MNHEY, CDR2 SMNVEV, per germline (reference sequence). The trim removed 5 bases at V and 4 bases at J, leaving 6 bases unmatched. CDR3 in amino acids: CASSLTGGRYEQYF. DNA for the CDR3: TGTGCCAGCAGTCTGACAGGGGGAAGGTACGAGCAGTACTTC.

The V call is TRBV6-5, the J call TRBJ1-2; a possible D gene is TRBD1 (5 bases). Trimming cost V 2 bases and J 6 bases, with 16 bases left between them. The CDR3 covers 15 residues. Germline-derived CDR1 and CDR2 are MNHEY and SVGAGI. CDR3: CASSYRRGGLDGYTF. The CDR3 nucleotides read TGTGCCAGCAGTTACCGCCGCGGGGGTTTAGATGGCTACACCTTC.

This sequence joins TRBV5-6 and TRBJ1-1, with D hard to call. Germline V gene lookup returns CDR1 SGHDT and CDR2 YYEEEE. The germline V and J ends were trimmed by 4 bases and 4 bases, with 11 bases remaining between them. CDR3 length: 13 residues. This chain's CDR3 is CASSLRSRTEAFF. The CDR3 bases are TGTGCCAGCAGCCTGAGGTCTCGCACTGAAGCTTTCTTT.